Presented here are 8 T cell receptor beta chains from one specimen sequenced in a study of somatic mutations in cytotoxic T cells in rheumatoid arthritis. Profiling relied on immunoSEQ multiplex PCR, and the TCRdb table lists in-frame clones only, not all of them. Among 15,000 to 20,000 clones, 82% were seen once, and the ten largest hold around 15%. Sequenced material: CD8+ T cells sorted from blood. The source is a woman in her forties or fifties with rheumatoid arthritis.

In DNA, the CDR3 is TGTGCCAGCAGCAAAGCCCCTGGGCACCCTTTCTACGAGCAGTACTTC. Translation: CASSKAPGHPFYEQYF. The chain carries TRBV7-9 and TRBJ2-7; D gene unclear. V was pared by 5 bases and J by 3 bases, with 20 bases between. The germline V gene encodes CDR1 SEHNR and CDR2 FQNEAQ (reference sequence). The CDR3 is made up of 16 amino acids.

Turning to this clone: This CDR3 is also generated by other DNA sequences in the sample. The chain is built from TRBV11-2 and TRBJ2-3, with D possibly being TRBD2 (6 bases). Germline V gives CDR1 SGHAT, CDR2 FQNNGV. Between the trimmed V and J ends, which lost 1 base and 0 bases, there was a span of 8 bases. CDR3 size: 15 residues. The CDR3 bases are TGTGCCAGCAGCTTAGTAGGGACTAGCACAGATACGCAGTATTTT. Its translation: CASSLVGTSTDTQYF.

This clone has a single count. V and J are TRBV7-9 and TRBJ2-7; TRBD1 aligns across 7 bases. Germline V CDR1 and CDR2: SEHNR, FQNEAQ (reference sequence). This CDR3 region has 16 residues. J was trimmed by 2 bases and V by 5 bases; bases with no gene match: 12. CDR3 sequence: CASSARTGAPAYEQYF. In nucleotides, the CDR3 is TGTGCCAGCAGCGCGAGAACAGGGGCGCCAGCCTACGAGCAGTACTTC.

This rearrangement joins TRBV9 to TRBJ1-5, with a possible D match to TRBD1 (5 bases). V lost 3 bases and J lost 6, with 16 bases in between. Looked up from germline, CDR1 is SGDLS and CDR2 is YYNGEE. This CDR3 has 15 residues. The CDR3 DNA is TGTGCCAGCAGCGGAGGTCAGGAGAGGGGTCAGCCCCAGCATTTT. This encodes CASSGGQERGQPQHF.

The genes are TRBV11-2 and TRBJ2-1, with 9 bases that match TRBD1. The CDR3 contains 16 residues. Germline CDR1 SGHAT, CDR2 FQNNGV. After removal of 6 bases from V and 8 bases from J, the junction contained 14 bases not matched to a gene. CDR3: CASRSVLGQGRHEQFF. The DNA of the CDR3 is TGTGCCAGCAGATCAGTCCTTGGACAGGGGCGGCATGAGCAGTTCTTC.

Regarding this clone: At the DNA level, this CDR3 is encoded by other sequences in the same sample as well. The chain links TRBV5-6 to TRBJ2-7, with D uncertain. V lost 0 bases and J 1 base, leaving 5 bases between the germline ends. Germline CDR1 SGHDT, CDR2 YYEEEE. The CDR3 consists of 13 residues. CDR3 nucleotides: TGTGCCAGCAGCTTGGATACTTCCTACGAGCAGTACTTC. Its translation: CASSLDTSYEQYF.

V gene TRBV5-5 combines with J gene TRBJ2-7; TRBD1 matches at 7 bases. The CDR3 runs to 14 residues. The junction had 1 base not matched to a gene; V was cut back by 0 bases and J by 1 base. The germline CDR1 and CDR2 sequences are SGHKS and YYEKEE (reference sequence). CDR3 DNA: TGTGCCAGCAGCTTGGAGGGGGCATCCTACGAGCAGTACTTC. This gives the protein CASSLEGASYEQYF.

This chain connects TRBV6-5 to TRBJ2-5; TRBD2 might be the D (5 bases). Trimming shortened V by 4 bases and J by 5 bases, and 20 bases separated the two germline ends. This CDR3 spans 16 amino acids. Per the germline V gene, CDR1 is MNHEY and CDR2 is SVGAGI. CDR3 nucleotide sequence: TGTGCCAGCAGTTTCCCCGAACGGGAAGGTATTGAGACCCAGTACTTC. This sequence encodes CASSFPEREGIETQYF.